This T cell receptor (beta chain) was sequenced during a study of tumor-infiltrating lymphocytes in primary liver carcinoma. Study details: The patient population consisted of men and women between 30 and 69 years of age.

Investigators took RNA and DNA out together from approximately 22-30 mg of unsorted bulk tissue. Surgical resection served as treatment for the primary liver carcinoma of these patients. Whole-study findings and limits: Roughly 7-25% of top clones, and no more, occurred in all five tumor regions. In tumor-adjacent and tumor-blood pairs, overlap was lower than in tumor region pairs.

This clonotype was recorded only once. Its antigen is not identified. CDR3 length equals 13 residues. V lost 1 base and J 4 bases, leaving 8 bases between the germline ends. Germline V lookup: CDR1 SQVTM, CDR2 ANQGSEA. Researchers generated TCR beta cDNA from about 500 ng of total RNA, relying on a constant-region primer. Slightly modified ARM-PCR, run as three nested multiplex PCR rounds, produced the TCR beta libraries. TRBV1-TRBV30 forward and Cbeta reverse primers drove the first two approximately 10-cycle rounds. TCRdb called the multiplex PCR reads again in MiXCR, with one record for every CDR3 protein. The data show about 130,000 distinct CDR3 sequences, with 60% to 75% seen just once and less than 10% held by the top ten.

The chain combines TRBV29-1 with TRBJ2-4; no clear D gene. The clonotype was recovered from an older woman with primary liver carcinoma and hepatitis B virus infection. The specimen sequenced was liver tumor tissue from sampling region 3. As for subset: tumor region T3, left-lateral pole. The DNA for the CDR3 is TGCAGCGTTGAAGGTCCTAATAAAAACATTCAGTACTTC. It yields the protein CSVEGPNKNIQYF.